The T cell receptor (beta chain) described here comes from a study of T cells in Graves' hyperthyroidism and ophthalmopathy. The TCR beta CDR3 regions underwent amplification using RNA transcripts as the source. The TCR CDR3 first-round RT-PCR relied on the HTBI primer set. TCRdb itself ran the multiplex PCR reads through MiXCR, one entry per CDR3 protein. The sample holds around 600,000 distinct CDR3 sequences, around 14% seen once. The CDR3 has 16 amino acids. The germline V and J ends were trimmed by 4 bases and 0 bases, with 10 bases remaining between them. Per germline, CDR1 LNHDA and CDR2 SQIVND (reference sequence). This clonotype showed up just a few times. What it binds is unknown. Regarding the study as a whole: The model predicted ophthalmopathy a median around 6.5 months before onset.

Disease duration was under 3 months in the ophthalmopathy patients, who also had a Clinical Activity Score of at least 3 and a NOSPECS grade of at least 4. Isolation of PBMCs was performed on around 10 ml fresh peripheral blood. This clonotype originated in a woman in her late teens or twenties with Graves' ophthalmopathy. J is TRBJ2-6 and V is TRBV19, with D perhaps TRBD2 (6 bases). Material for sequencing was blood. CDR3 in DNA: TGTGCCAGTAGTACGGAGGGTGCCTCTGGGGCCAACGTCCTGACTTTC. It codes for CASSTEGASGANVLTF.